A single sample gave rise to the 2 T cell receptor beta chains below, sequenced in a study of blood T cell repertoires in COVID-19. Clones were sequenced by immunoSEQ multiplex PCR, and TCRdb holds only the in-frame ones, with some missing. Of roughly 350,000 clones listed, about 90% are singletons. Sequencing input: peripheral blood. The receptors derive from a woman aged 50 to 60 with COVID-19, enrolled during active disease.

V gene TRBV5-1 combines with J gene TRBJ1-5, with D possibly TRBD1 on 6 matching bases. The V gene lost 0 bases and the J gene lost 6 bases, with 10 bases spanning the gap. The CDR3 length is 14 residues. From germline, CDR1 is SGHRS and CDR2 YFSETQ. Here the CDR3 DNA reads TGCGCCAGCAGCTTGGAGACAGGAGGTCAGCCCCAGCATTTT. Translation: CASSLETGGQPQHF.

Only a few counts were recorded for this clone. This chain joins TRBV20-1 and TRBJ2-1; D not certain. CDR3 length: 12 amino acids. Trimming stripped 3 bases from V and 5 bases from J, with 8 bases between. Germline V gene lookup returns CDR1 DFQATT and CDR2 SNEGSKA (reference sequence). The DNA of the CDR3 is TGCAGTGCTAGTCCCAGAAACAATGAGCAGTTCTTC. Translated, it gives CSASPRNNEQFF.